This T cell receptor beta chain was identified in a study of T cell responses to AZD1222 COVID-19 vaccine. This CDR3 is 13 amino acids long. In germline, CDR1 is WNHNN, CDR2 SYGVQD (reference sequence). V lost 0 bases and J lost 8, with 10 bases in between. Assay used: immunoSEQ multiplex PCR; TCRdb lists only in-frame clones, some missing. The table records under 20,000 clones, about 80% of them present only once. V usage is TRBV10-1 and J usage is TRBJ1-1; no definite D call. Sample: peripheral blood, taken 28 days after the second AZD1222 dose. The origin of this receptor is an adult who received the AZD1222 COVID-19 vaccine. CDR3 sequence: CASSESRELEAFF. The CDR3 DNA reads as TGCGCCAGCAGTGAGTCAAGGGAATTGGAAGCTTTCTTT.